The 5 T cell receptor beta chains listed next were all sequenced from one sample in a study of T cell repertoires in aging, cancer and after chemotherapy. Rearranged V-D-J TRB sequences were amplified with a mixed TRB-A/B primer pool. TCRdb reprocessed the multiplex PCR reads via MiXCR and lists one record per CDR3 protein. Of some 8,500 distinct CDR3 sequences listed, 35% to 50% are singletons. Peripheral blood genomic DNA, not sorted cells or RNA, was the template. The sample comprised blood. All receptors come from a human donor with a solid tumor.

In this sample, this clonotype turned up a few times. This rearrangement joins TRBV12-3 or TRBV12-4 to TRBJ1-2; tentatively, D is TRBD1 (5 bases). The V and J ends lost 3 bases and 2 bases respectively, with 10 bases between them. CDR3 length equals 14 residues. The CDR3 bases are TGTGCCAGCAGTTTTGCCAGGGAGAACTATGGCTACACCTTC. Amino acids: CASSFARENYGYTF.

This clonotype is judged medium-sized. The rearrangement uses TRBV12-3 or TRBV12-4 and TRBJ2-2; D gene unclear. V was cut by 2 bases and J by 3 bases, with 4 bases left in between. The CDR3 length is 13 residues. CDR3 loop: CASSLRHTGELFF. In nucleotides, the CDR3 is TGTGCCAGCAGTTTAAGGCACACCGGGGAGCTGTTTTTT.

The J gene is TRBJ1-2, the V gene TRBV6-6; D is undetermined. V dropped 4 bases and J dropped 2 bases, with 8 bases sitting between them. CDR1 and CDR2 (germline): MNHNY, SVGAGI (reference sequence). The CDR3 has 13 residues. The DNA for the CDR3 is TGTGCCAGCAGTTCCTTAATGAACTATGGCTACACCTTC. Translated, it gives CASSSLMNYGYTF.

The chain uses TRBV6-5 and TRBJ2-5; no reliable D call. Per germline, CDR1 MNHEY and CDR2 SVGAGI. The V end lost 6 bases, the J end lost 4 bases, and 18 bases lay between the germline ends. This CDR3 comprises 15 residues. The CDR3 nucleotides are TGTGCCAGCAGAGACATCCCAACCGAGACAGAGACCCAGTACTTC. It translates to CASRDIPTETETQYF.

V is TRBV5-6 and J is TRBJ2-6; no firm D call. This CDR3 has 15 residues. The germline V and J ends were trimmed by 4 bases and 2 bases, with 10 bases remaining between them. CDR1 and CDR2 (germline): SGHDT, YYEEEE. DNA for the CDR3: TGTGCCAGCAGCCGAATTTCTACTGGGGCCAACGTCCTGACTTTC. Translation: CASSRISTGANVLTF.